The present T cell receptor (beta chain) was sequenced within a study of T cells after yellow fever vaccination. Looking at the study overall: Low-cell-number fractions underwent preparation using SMART-Seq v4 Ultra Low Input.

TCRdb ran MiXCR on the 5' RACE reads and lists one entry per CDR3 protein. The data show hundreds of thousands of distinct CDR3 sequences, with 8.5% to 10% seen just once and around 3.3% held by the top ten. The CDR3 is made up of 14 amino acids. Germline CDR1 is SGDLS and CDR2 is YYNGEE. V gave up 4 bases and J gave up 7 bases; unmatched junction bases: 10. General study results and limits: Relatively few clonotypes were ones that appeared in both CD4 and CD8 compartments. Researchers report a weaker secondary response that nonetheless peaked faster, day 5 versus 15.

Only a few counts were recorded for this clonotype. What it binds is not known. This rearrangement joins TRBV9 to TRBJ2-5; 7 bases align to TRBD2. The sequence came from a man aged 18 to 29 who received the YFV17D yellow fever vaccine. Sequenced here: CD4+ T cells sorted from PBMCs, sampled 5 days after the yellow fever booster vaccination. The CDR3 region is CASSPRILAATQYF. Written as DNA, the CDR3 is TGTGCCAGCAGCCCAAGAATTCTAGCGGCGACCCAGTACTTC. Complete variable domain (other parts from reference TRBV9 and TRBJ2-5): DSGVTQTPKHLITATGQRVTLRCSPRSGDLSVYWYQQSLDQGLQFLIQYYNGEERAKGNILERFSAQQFPDLHSELNLSSLELGDSALYFCASSPRILAATQYFGPGTRLLVL.